The clone carrying this TCR beta chain has a single count. The record originates from a study of blood T cell repertoires in COVID-19. Study information: The samples span acute and convalescent COVID-19 from the United States, Italy and Spain. From T cells, B-cell-depleted T cells, or PBMCs came the material, which was cDNA or gDNA.

Per the authors' pipeline: The assay estimated nucleated cells by amplifying reference gene primers. Produced via immunoSEQ multiplex PCR; TCRdb's table is partial and in-frame only. The V and J calls and clone size are taken from that table; D and trimming were inferred from the DNA. The table has 90,000 to 130,000 clones, roughly 82% seen once; the top ten hold 16%. The TCR was taken from a woman aged 55-75 years with acute or convalescent COVID-19. Sequenced: peripheral blood.

The CDR3: CASSSGGTTQETQYF. Here the CDR3 DNA reads TGTGCCAGCTCTAGCGGGGGCACGACCCAAGAGACCCAGTACTTC. The J gene is TRBJ2-5, the V gene TRBV5-4, with TRBD2 identical over 10 bases. Germline V gene data show CDR1 as SGHNT and CDR2 as YYREEE (reference sequence). CDR3 length: 15 amino acids. V trimming: 7 bases; J trimming: 1 base; junction bases outside the gene matches: 7.